The 14 T cell receptor beta chains presented below share a single source sample, sequenced in a study of OX40 agonist ivuxolimab in advanced cancers. Here immunoSEQ multiplex PCR was the method, and the copy in TCRdb shows in-frame clones only, minus some. The table shows roughly 65,000 clones, with about 82% occurring only once. The specimen comprised CD4+ or CD8+ T cells sorted from blood, sampled in a trial of the OX40 agonist ivuxolimab. These receptors originate from an adult with an advanced solid tumor such as melanoma, head and neck, liver or kidney cancer.

The CDR3 loop is CASSDGTGSYYNEQFF. CDR3 nucleotides: TGTGCCAGCAGCGACGGGACTGGGTCCTACTACAATGAGCAGTTCTTC. The chain employs TRBV5-5 and TRBJ2-1; tentatively, D is TRBD2 (6 bases). The CDR3 is 16 amino acids. V shed 4 bases and J shed 3 bases, with 17 bases lying between them. The germline gives CDR1 SGHKS, CDR2 YYEKEE (reference sequence).

This chain joins TRBV12-5 and TRBJ1-1; D is uncertain. The CDR3 runs to 13 residues. Between the trimmed V and J ends, which lost 6 bases and 2 bases, there was a span of 10 bases. Germline V lookup: CDR1 LGHNT, CDR2 FRNRAP. DNA of the CDR3: TGTGCTAGTGGCCTTATAGGTAACACTGAAGCTTTCTTT. Residues: CASGLIGNTEAFF.

V is TRBV7-3 and J is TRBJ1-1; possible D gene TRBD1, 5 bases. Germline loops: CDR1 SGHTA, CDR2 FQGTGA. The length of the CDR3 is 13 residues. Trimming took 4 bases from V and 1 from J, leaving 7 bases between them. CDR3 residues: CASSSGQNTEAFF. For the CDR3, the DNA is TGTGCCAGCAGCTCCGGACAGAACACTGAAGCTTTCTTT.

This chain joins TRBV27 and TRBJ2-3, with 9 positions matching TRBD1. The CDR3 loop spans 13 amino acids. The trim removed 8 bases at V and 5 bases at J, leaving 5 bases unmatched. Germline CDR1 MNHEY, CDR2 SMNVEV (reference sequence). CDR3 DNA sequence: TGTGCCAGCCGGGACAGGGTTATAGATACGCAGTATTTT. Translating it yields CASRDRVIDTQYF.

This chain uses TRBV11-2 with TRBJ2-6; D is ambiguous. Germline CDR1 and CDR2: SGHAT and FQNNGV. There are 14 residues in the CDR3. Trimming shortened V by 0 bases and J by 7 bases, and 7 bases separated the two germline ends. CDR3 nucleotide sequence: TGTGCCAGCAGCTTAGATGGGTTAGCCAACGTCCTGACTTTC. Translation: CASSLDGLANVLTF.

The rearrangement uses TRBV6-1 and TRBJ2-1, with 11 bases identical to TRBD2. The CDR3 is made up of 15 amino acids. Germline CDR1 reads MNHNS; CDR2 reads SASEGT. Unmatched junction bases numbered 6, after V lost 7 bases and J lost 4 bases. The CDR3 nucleotides read TGTGCCAGCATCTCTACTAGCGGGGGTTACAATGAGCAGTTCTTC. Translated: CASISTSGGYNEQFF.

The chain employs TRBV2 and TRBJ2-3, with 9 bases aligning to TRBD1. The V gene's germline CDR1 is SNHLY and CDR2 FYNNEI. V lost 4 bases, J lost 4 bases, and 3 bases stayed unmatched. The CDR3 contains 14 residues. The CDR3 spells CASSGTGVADTQYF. In DNA, the CDR3 is TGTGCCAGCAGTGGGACAGGGGTTGCAGATACGCAGTATTTT.

The J gene is TRBJ2-1, the V gene TRBV27; possible D gene TRBD1, 6 bases. V lost 4 bases, J lost 6 bases, and 16 bases lay in between. The CDR3 covers 15 residues. Germline loops: CDR1 MNHEY, CDR2 SMNVEV (reference sequence). CDR3 protein: CASSWGPLPLNEQFF. Here the CDR3 DNA reads TGTGCCAGCAGTTGGGGGCCCCTGCCCCTCAATGAGCAGTTCTTC.

This clone was picked up one time. The chain joins TRBV27 to TRBJ2-3; unclear D gene. This CDR3 contains 13 residues. Germline CDR1 reads MNHEY; CDR2 reads SMNVEV (reference sequence). The V end was cut by 6 bases, the J end by 1 base, with 8 bases between. DNA for the CDR3: TGTGCCAGCAGAAGGTCCGGCACAGATACGCAGTATTTT. Protein: CASRRSGTDTQYF.

The J gene is TRBJ2-7, the V gene TRBV2, with D uncertain. The CDR3 loop spans 14 amino acids. Germline V lookup: CDR1 SNHLY, CDR2 FYNNEI. Deletions cut 3 bases from V and 3 bases from J, with 12 bases between. CDR3 DNA: TGTGCCAGCAGTGAGGATATCGATTACTACGAGCAGTACGTC. Translation gives CASSEDIDYYEQYV.

With respect to this clone: It is likely a read error, because the conserved phenylalanine at the end of the CDR3 is missing. V usage is TRBV5-1 and J usage is TRBJ1-6; D may be TRBD1 (6 bases). This CDR3 is 14 amino acids long. The V and J ends lost 0 bases and 6 bases respectively, with 7 bases between them. In germline, CDR1 is SGHRS, CDR2 YFSETQ. DNA of the CDR3: TGCGCCAGCAGCTTGGGGGACACTAATTCACCCCTCCACCTT. This sequence encodes CASSLGDTNSPLHL.

The rearrangement joins TRBV2 to TRBJ2-7; 13 nucleotides line up with TRBD2. This CDR3 is built from 14 residues. The V gene's germline CDR1 is SNHLY and CDR2 FYNNEI. J gave up 2 bases and V 10 bases, and 5 bases lay outside the gene matches. The CDR3 is CATSGLAGTYEQYF. CDR3 nucleotide sequence: TGTGCCACCTCGGGACTAGCGGGAACCTACGAGCAGTACTTC. The variable domain in full, with the rest retrieved from reference TRBV2 and TRBJ2-7, is EPEVTQTPSHQVTQMGQEVILRCVPISNHLYFYWYRQILGQKVEFLVSFYNNEISEKSEIFDDQFSVERPDGSNFTLKIRSTKLEDSAMYFCATSGLAGTYEQYFGPGTRLTVT.

The genes are TRBV4-1 and TRBJ1-1; D is uncertain. V lost 5 bases and J lost 1, with 11 bases in between. In germline, CDR1 is MGHRA, CDR2 YSYEKL. CDR3 length: 14 residues. CDR3 protein: CASSSRTKNTEAFF. The DNA of the CDR3 is TGCGCCAGCAGCTCCCGGACCAAGAACACTGAAGCTTTCTTT.

This clone came up a few times. The chain uses TRBV19 and TRBJ2-7, with TRBD2 matching 10 bases. This CDR3 spans 15 amino acids. Germline trimming cut 1 base from V and 5 bases from J; bases unmatched to any gene: 5. Germline assignment: CDR1 LNHDA and CDR2 SQIVND (reference sequence). For the CDR3, the DNA is TGTGCCAGTAGTATAGGGCTAGCGGGAGTGAACGAGCAGTACTTC. It yields the protein CASSIGLAGVNEQYF.